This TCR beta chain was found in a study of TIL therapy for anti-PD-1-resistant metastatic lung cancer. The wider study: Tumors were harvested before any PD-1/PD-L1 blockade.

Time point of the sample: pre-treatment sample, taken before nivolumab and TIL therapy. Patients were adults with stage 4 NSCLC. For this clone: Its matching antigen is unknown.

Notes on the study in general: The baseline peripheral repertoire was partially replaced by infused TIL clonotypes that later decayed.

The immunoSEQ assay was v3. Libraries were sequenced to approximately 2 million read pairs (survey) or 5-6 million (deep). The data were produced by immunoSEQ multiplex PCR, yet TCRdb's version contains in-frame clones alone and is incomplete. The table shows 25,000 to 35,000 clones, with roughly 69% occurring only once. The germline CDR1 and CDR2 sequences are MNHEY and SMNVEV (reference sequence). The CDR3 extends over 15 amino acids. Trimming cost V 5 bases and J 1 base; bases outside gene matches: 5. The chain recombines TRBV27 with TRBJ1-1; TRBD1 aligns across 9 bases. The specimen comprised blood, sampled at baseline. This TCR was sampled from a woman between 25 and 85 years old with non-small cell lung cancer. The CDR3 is CASSRAGQGNTEAFF. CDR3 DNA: TGTGCCAGCAGTCGGGCGGGACAGGGGAACACTGAAGCTTTCTTT.